These 7 T cell receptor beta chains were sequenced from one sample in a study of blood T cell repertoires in COVID-19. Method: immunoSEQ multiplex PCR; TCRdb's copy keeps in-frame clones and lacks some. There are 240,000 or so clones in the sample; 70% to 85% occur only once, and about 3% lies in the top ten. The sequencing input was peripheral blood. The receptors come from a woman at least 80 years old with acute or convalescent COVID-19.

This chain uses TRBV3-1 (or the pseudogene TRBV3-2) with TRBJ2-7, with a possible D match to TRBD1 (6 bases). The CDR3 is 16 amino acids. Germline CDR1 LGHDT, CDR2 YNNKEL (reference sequence). V shed 1 base and J shed 0 bases, with 13 bases lying between them. Here the CDR3 DNA reads TGTGCCAGCAGCCAAGTGGGGGCAGGGGCCTCCTACGAGCAGTACTTC. This encodes CASSQVGAGASYEQYF.

This clone was counted a few times. The chain combines TRBV18 with TRBJ1-1; D gene uncertain. The ends were cut back, 2 bases at V and 1 base at J, with 14 bases in the middle. The CDR3 length is 16 residues. The germline V gene has CDR1 KGHSH and CDR2 LQKENI. For the CDR3, the DNA is TGTGCCAGCTCACCAGGGTCCAGGAGGGAGAACACTGAAGCTTTCTTT. It codes for CASSPGSRRENTEAFF.

This clone occurred a few times. The V call is TRBV6-6, the J call TRBJ1-2; 8 bases agree with TRBD1. J was trimmed by 2 bases and V by 6 bases; bases with no gene match: 14. The germline CDR1 and CDR2 sequences are MNHNY and SVGAGI (reference sequence). CDR3 size: 17 residues. CDR3 amino acids: CASSRSVPGQENYGYTF. DNA for the CDR3: TGTGCCAGCAGCCGAAGCGTCCCGGGACAGGAGAACTATGGCTACACCTTC.

This clone came up many times. The chain uses TRBV2 and TRBJ1-5; D possibly corresponds to TRBD1 (5 bases). V was trimmed by 4 bases and J by 2 bases, leaving 12 bases between them. The CDR3 length is 15 residues. Germline CDR1 and CDR2: SNHLY and FYNNEI. CDR3 nucleotides: TGTGCCAGCAGTGCCCAGGGAGGGCGCAATCAGCCCCAGCATTTT. This translates into CASSAQGGRNQPQHF.

The V and J genes are TRBV27 and TRBJ2-1, with 11 bases matching TRBD1. The V and J ends lost 6 bases and 3 bases, in that order; junction bases with no gene match: 7. The CDR3 spans 16 residues. Germline CDR1 is MNHEY and CDR2 is SMNVEV (reference sequence). CDR3 sequence reads: CASRRTGTGGYNEQFF. CDR3 nucleotides: TGTGCCAGCAGGCGAACCGGGACAGGGGGCTACAATGAGCAGTTCTTC.

V gene TRBV4-2 combines with J gene TRBJ2-5; 12 nucleotides agree with TRBD2. V trimming: 4 bases; J trimming: 4 bases; junction bases outside the gene matches: 7. The V gene's germline CDR1 is LGHNA and CDR2 YNFKEQ. The CDR3 length is 16 residues. The CDR3 loop reads CASSPSSGRAGETQYF. The CDR3 DNA follows: TGTGCCAGCAGCCCTTCTAGCGGGAGGGCTGGAGAGACCCAGTACTTC.

CDR3 residues: CAWITRGNEAFF. CDR3 nucleotide sequence: TGTGCCTGGATCACCAGGGGGAATGAAGCTTTCTTT. The chain employs TRBV30 and TRBJ1-1; 7 nucleotides align to TRBD1. This CDR3 is built from 12 residues. Germline V CDR1 and CDR2: GTSNPN, SVGIG (reference sequence). Trimming cost V 4 bases and J 7 bases; bases outside gene matches: 6.